This is a list of T cell receptor beta chains from one sample in a study of blood T cell repertoires in COVID-19. Sequencing used immunoSEQ multiplex PCR; TCRdb keeps in-frame clones, though not all of them. Here the sample spans approximately 210,000 clones, around 90% being singletons. Specimen: PBMCs or T cells enriched from blood (not recorded which). The receptors originated from a woman in her twenties or thirties who had recovered from COVID-19. Both conserved end residues are part of each CDR3. Each record gives: D gene, clone size, V gene, J gene, CDR3 DNA, CDR3 protein. The D gene is left open where the match is weak. Clone size, where shown, is once, few, many, or a class for clones that have expanded.

TRBD2	.	TRBV5-1	TRBJ2-3	TGCGCCAGTACCGGGGCGGGACTAGCGGGGGGACCTAGCACAGATACGCAGTATTTT	CASTGAGLAGGPSTDTQYF
TRBD1	.	TRBV27	TRBJ2-3	TGTGCCAGCAGTAGACCGGGACAGGGTATTTCAGATACGCAGTATTTT	CASSRPGQGISDTQYF
.	.	TRBV6-5	TRBJ2-5	TGTGCCAGCAGCCAACGGACTACCCAAGAGACCCAGTACTTC	CASSQRTTQETQYF
.	.	TRBV5-1	TRBJ1-1	TGCGCCAGCAGCCTTCGGACAGAGTTGAACACTGAAGCTTTCTTT	CASSLRTELNTEAFF
TRBD2	.	TRBV29-1	TRBJ2-3	TGCAGCGTGCAGCGGGGAGGAGATACGCAGTATTTT	CSVQRGGDTQYF
.	.	TRBV6-2/TRBV6-3	TRBJ2-7	TGTGCCAGCAACCCAACATCGTCCTACGAGCAGTACTTC	CASNPTSSYEQYF
TRBD1	once	TRBV18	TRBJ2-5	TGTGCCAGCTCACTATCACAGGGGGAGACCCAGTACTTC	CASSLSQGETQYF
.	.	TRBV5-4	TRBJ2-3	TGTGCCAGCAGCTTCGTGGACAGAGAAGATACGCAGTATTTT	CASSFVDREDTQYF
TRBD2	.	TRBV11-3	TRBJ2-1	TGTGCCAGCAGCACAGGGACTAGCGGGAGGAAATACAATGAGCAGTTCTTC	CASSTGTSGRKYNEQFF
.	.	TRBV5-8	TRBJ1-1	TGTGCCAGCAGCTTGTTCCGGGGGGCCGGGACCACCCAAGACACTGAAGCTTTCTTT	CASSLFRGAGTTQDTEAFF
TRBD2	.	TRBV19	TRBJ2-7	TGTGCCAGTAGCCTAGCGGGGGCGGGGGAGCAGTACTTC	CASSLAGAGEQYF
TRBD1	.	TRBV7-2	TRBJ1-2	TGTGCCAGCAGCTTAGGCGGACAGGGGGCTTATGGCTACACCTTC	CASSLGGQGAYGYTF
.	.	TRBV18	TRBJ2-3	TGTGCCAGCTCACCGCGATTATTATCTAGCACAGATACGCAGTATTTT	CASSPRLLSSTDTQYF
.	.	TRBV11-3	TRBJ2-1	TGTGCCAGCAGCCCGCCAGGACTATCCTACAATGAGCAGTTCTTC	CASSPPGLSYNEQFF
.	.	TRBV23-1	TRBJ2-7	TGCGCCAGCAGTCAATCTGACAGGCGCTACGAGCAGTACTTC	CASSQSDRRYEQYF
.	.	TRBV3-1/TRBV3-2	TRBJ2-3	TGTGCCAGCAGAGAGACAGGTACAGATACGCAGTATTTT	CASRETGTDTQYF
TRBD2	.	TRBV5-1	TRBJ2-1	TGCGCCAGCAGCTTGGGCCCCCTAGCGGGCAATGAGCAGTTCTTC	CASSLGPLAGNEQFF
.	.	TRBV21-1	TRBJ1-2	TGTGCCAGCAGCACTCCTAGGACAGTGGGGAACTATGGCTACACCTTC	CASSTPRTVGNYGYTF
TRBD1	.	TRBV5-1	TRBJ1-1	TGCGCCAGCAGATGGGACGGGACAGGGGGCTTCGACACTGAAGCTTTCTTT	CASRWDGTGGFDTEAFF
TRBD2	few	TRBV2	TRBJ2-1	TGTGCCAGCAGAGGGAGGGTCTACAATGAGCAGTTCTTC	CASRGRVYNEQFF
.	once	TRBV6-1	TRBJ2-1	TGTGCCAGCAGTGAAGCGGGGGGTATGGACAATGAGCAGTTCTTC	CASSEAGGMDNEQFF
.	.	TRBV13	TRBJ2-3	TGTGCCAGCAGCCCAAATGCAGGGGCAGATACGCAGTATTTT	CASSPNAGADTQYF
.	.	TRBV4-2	TRBJ2-7	TGTGCCAGCAGCCAAGATGGGAGACGGACGTTGAACGAGCAGTACTTC	CASSQDGRRTLNEQYF
.	.	TRBV7-9	TRBJ1-4	TGTGCCAGCAGTCCGGGGGGCATCGCTGAAAAACTGTTTTTT	CASSPGGIAEKLFF
.	.	TRBV10-3	TRBJ2-1	TGTGCCATCAGTGCCCCAGGGTACAATGAGCAGTTCTTC	CAISAPGYNEQFF
.	.	TRBV20-1	TRBJ1-2	TGCAGTGCTAGTCGAGGGAATGGCTACACCTTC	CSASRGNGYTF
TRBD2	.	TRBV4-3	TRBJ2-5	TGCGCCAGCAGCCAAGCGGGGGGGCCTTTGGAGACCCAGTACTTC	CASSQAGGPLETQYF
.	few	TRBV7-2	TRBJ1-6	TGTGCCAGCAGCTTAGTCGAGGTTTCACCCCTCCACTTT	CASSLVEVSPLHF
.	.	TRBV19	TRBJ1-1	TGTGCCAGTATCGATGGGAGGGCGGACACTGAAGCTTTCTTT	CASIDGRADTEAFF
TRBD1	.	TRBV6-6	TRBJ1-2	TGTGCCAGCAGTCGACAGGGGGCTAACTATGGCTACACCTTC	CASSRQGANYGYTF
.	.	TRBV19	TRBJ1-5	TGTGCCAGTATTAGTAGGACTGGCCGTCGGGCCCAGCATTTT	CASISRTGRRAQHF
TRBD1	.	TRBV7-3	TRBJ2-1	TGTGCCAGCAGCTTAAAGGGGACAGGGGGTATCAATGAGCAGTTCTTC	CASSLKGTGGINEQFF
TRBD1	.	TRBV13	TRBJ2-7	TGTGCCAGCAGCTCACAACCGGGACAGGGATCCTACGAGCAGTACTTC	CASSSQPGQGSYEQYF
TRBD1	.	TRBV6-5	TRBJ1-1	TGTGCCAGCATCTTAGACAGGGACGTAACTGAAGCTTTCTTT	CASILDRDVTEAFF
.	.	TRBV7-9	TRBJ1-1	TGTGCCAGCAGCTTAGAGCGGGGTGAAGCTTTCTTT	CASSLERGEAFF
TRBD2	.	TRBV4-2	TRBJ2-5	TGTGCCAGCAGCCACCTTAGCGGGGGCGAAGAGACCCAGTACTTC	CASSHLSGGEETQYF
.	.	TRBV18	TRBJ1-1	TGTGCCAGCTCACCGCTCGAGGCACTGGACACTGAAGCTTTCTTT	CASSPLEALDTEAFF
.	few	TRBV30	TRBJ1-1	TGTGCCTGGAGTGTAACTAGGAACACTGAAGCTTTCTTT	CAWSVTRNTEAFF
TRBD2	.	TRBV7-9	TRBJ2-1	TGTGCCAGCAGCTCTACTAGCGGGGGGGCCCGGGTTCTCAATGAGCAGTTCTTC	CASSSTSGGARVLNEQFF
TRBD1	.	TRBV19	TRBJ1-1	TGTGCCAGTAGTTGGAGGGGGCAAAACACTGAAGCTTTCTTT	CASSWRGQNTEAFF
TRBD2	.	TRBV10-1	TRBJ2-1	TGCGCCAGCAGTCCGGGACTAGCGTGTCCCTACAATGAGCAGTTCTTC	CASSPGLACPYNEQFF
.	.	TRBV29-1	TRBJ2-7	TGCAGCACACGCACTACAGGGAACTACGAGCAGTACTTC	CSTRTTGNYEQYF
.	once	TRBV7-8	TRBJ1-2	TGTGCCAGCAGCTTAGCGCGAATCGAGACAGGAGCTCGAATCAACTATGGCTACACCTTC	CASSLARIETGARINYGYTF
.	.	TRBV11-3	TRBJ1-2	TGTGCCAGCAGCTTGGCAGGGCTTAACTATGGCTACACCTTC	CASSLAGLNYGYTF
.	.	TRBV9	TRBJ2-3	TGTGCCAGCAGCGTAGGGAATAGCCGCACAGATACGCAGTATTTT	CASSVGNSRTDTQYF
.	.	TRBV19	TRBJ1-2	TGTGCCAGTACTAAGTTCCCGAGGGACTATGGCTACACCTTC	CASTKFPRDYGYTF
.	.	TRBV6-2/TRBV6-3	TRBJ2-7	TGTGCCAGCAGTTATACCTACGAGCAGTACTTC	CASSYTYEQYF
TRBD1	few	TRBV4-3	TRBJ1-6	TGCGCCAGCAGCCAGGGACAGGGTGGGTCACCCCTCCACTTT	CASSQGQGGSPLHF
.	.	TRBV24-1	TRBJ2-5	TGTGCCACCAGTGATTTGCGTACGGGGATTGAGGAGACCCAGTACTTC	CATSDLRTGIEETQYF
.	.	TRBV7-2	TRBJ1-2	TGTGCCAGCAGCGCTGTTTCCGGGATCACGGATGGCTACACCTTC	CASSAVSGITDGYTF
TRBD1	.	TRBV6-5	TRBJ1-5	TGTGCCAGCAGCCGAGGACAGGGGTTACATCAGCCCCAGCATTTT	CASSRGQGLHQPQHF
.	.	TRBV20-1	TRBJ1-4	TGCAGTGGTAGGGGCAATGAAAAACTGTTTTTT	CSGRGNEKLFF